This record concerns one TCR beta chain sequence. The CDR3 has 16 residues. These data are taken from a study of shared clonotypes between healthy human individuals. Measured with immunoSEQ multiplex PCR; TCRdb has only the in-frame clones, and not every one. The data show roughly 1,100,000 clones, with approximately 70% seen just once and around 1.4% held by the top ten. The sequence was collected from a man between 18 and 35 years old in good health. Sequences were obtained from memory CD4+ T cells sorted from blood. Subset meaning: CD45RA-negative fraction. The chain couples TRBV21-1 to TRBJ2-3. TRBV21-1 is listed as a pseudogene. The DNA for the CDR3 is TGTGCCAGCAGCAAAGGGGAGAGAGGGACCACAGATACGCAGTATTTT. This gives the protein CASSKGERGTTDTQYF.